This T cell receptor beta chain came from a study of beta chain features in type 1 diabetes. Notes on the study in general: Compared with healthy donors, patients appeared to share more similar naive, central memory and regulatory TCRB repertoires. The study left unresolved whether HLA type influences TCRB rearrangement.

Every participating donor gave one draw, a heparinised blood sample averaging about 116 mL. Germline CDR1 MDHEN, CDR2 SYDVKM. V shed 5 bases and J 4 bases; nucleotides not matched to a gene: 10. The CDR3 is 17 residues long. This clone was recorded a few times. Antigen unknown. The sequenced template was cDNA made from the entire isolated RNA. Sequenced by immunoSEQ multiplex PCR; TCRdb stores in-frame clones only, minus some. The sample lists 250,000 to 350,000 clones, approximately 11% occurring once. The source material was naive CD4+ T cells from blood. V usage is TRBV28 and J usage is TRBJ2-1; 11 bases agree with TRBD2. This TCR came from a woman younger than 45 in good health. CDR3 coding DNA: TGTGCCAGCAGTCCACCCCCCACTAGCGGGAGATACAATGAGCAGTTCTTC. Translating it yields CASSPPPTSGRYNEQFF.